This T cell receptor (beta chain) was recovered during a study of cytomegalovirus exposure and HLA in healthy donors. On the study more broadly: Findings of an earlier analysis included 117 million unique TCR beta sequences from 180 million or so T cells. The study, taken as a whole, reports: Most likely, a cluster of highly shared sequence variants arose as a sequencing artifact.

V lost 5 bases, J lost 6 bases, and 3 bases stayed unmatched. The CDR3 consists of 14 residues. The germline V gene encodes CDR1 SEHNR and CDR2 FQNEAQ (reference sequence). The PCR had 60 Vbeta and 13 Jbeta primers. Sequenced by immunoSEQ multiplex PCR; TCRdb stores in-frame clones only, minus some. The sample has some 100,000 clones; more than 75% are singletons. Comment on this clone: As yet, its antigen is unknown.

Donors likely had unrecorded immune exposures despite being nominally healthy when sampled. The sequencing sample was made of PBMCs. V and J are TRBV7-9 and TRBJ1-5; 11 nucleotides agree with TRBD1. The receptor was isolated from a woman aged 50 to 60 in good health and CMV-seropositive. The CDR3 region has the DNA TGTGCCAGCAGCCCCGGGACAGGGGGTCAGCCCCAGCATTTT. Protein product: CASSPGTGGQPQHF. Filled out from reference TRBV7-9 and TRBJ1-5, the complete variable domain reads DTGVSQNPRHKITKRGQNVTFRCDPISEHNRLYWYRQTLGQGPEFLTYFQNEAQLEKSRLLSDRFSAERPKGSFSTLEIQRTEQGDSAMYLCASSPGTGGQPQHFGDGTRLSIL.